These 5 T cell receptor beta chains share one sample of origin, sequenced in a study of T cells in Graves' hyperthyroidism and ophthalmopathy. Regions amplified from RNA transcripts were the TCR beta CDR3 regions. First-round RT-PCR with HTBI primers amplified the TCR CDR3 region. TCRdb re-analysed the multiplex PCR reads in MiXCR, keeping a single row per CDR3 protein. The table shows about 360,000 distinct CDR3 sequences, with roughly 14% occurring only once. Sequencing used blood. All receptors come from a man younger than 40 with Graves' hyperthyroidism that later progressed to Graves' ophthalmopathy.

This clonotype was seen many times. The V and J genes are TRBV7-9 and TRBJ1-2; the D is unclear. Germline CDR1 and CDR2: SEHNR and FQNEAQ (reference sequence). Trimming removed 6 bases at V and 6 bases at J, with 11 bases between. The CDR3 has 12 amino acids. This CDR3 is CASSTEIDGYTF. The CDR3 DNA reads as TGTGCCAGCAGTACCGAGATAGATGGCTACACCTTC.

This clonotype occurred many times. This chain uses TRBV2 with TRBJ2-2; D may be TRBD2 (7 bases). This CDR3 has 15 amino acids. CDR1 SNHLY and CDR2 FYNNEI come from the germline V gene. Trimming shortened V by 3 bases and J by 5 bases, and 13 bases separated the two germline ends. The CDR3 loop is CASSEAGAITGELFF. DNA for the CDR3: TGTGCCAGCAGTGAGGCGGGGGCCATAACCGGGGAGCTGTTTTTT.

The V gene is TRBV18, the J gene TRBJ1-1; D is uncertain. The ends were cut back, 1 base at V and 2 bases at J, with 11 bases in the middle. The CDR3 runs to 15 residues. Germline CDR1 and CDR2: KGHSH and LQKENI. The CDR3 nucleotides are TGTGCCAGCTCACCACGGCTGAGAGTTAACACTGAAGCTTTCTTT. Translation: CASSPRLRVNTEAFF. The full variable domain, in which reference TRBV18 and TRBJ1-1 provide the parts outside the CDR3, is NAGVMQNPRHLVRRRGQEARLRCSPMKGHSHVYWYRQLPEEGLKFMVYLQKENIIDESGMPKERFSAEFPKEGPSILRIQQVVRGDSAAYFCASSPRLRVNTEAFFGQGTRLTVV.

This clonotype occurred many times. This rearrangement joins TRBV28 to TRBJ1-2; a weak D match, TRBD1 (6 bases). The length of the CDR3 is 17 residues. V was pared by 3 bases and J by 2 bases, with 19 bases between. In germline, CDR1 is MDHEN, CDR2 SYDVKM. The CDR3 bases are TGTGCCAGCAGTTTTCGGCAGGGGCTGATGGGGAACTATGGCTACACCTTC. Its protein is CASSFRQGLMGNYGYTF.

This clonotype was recorded at least ten times. The rearrangement joins TRBV6-1 to TRBJ1-1, with 7 bases identical to TRBD1. The germline CDR1 and CDR2 sequences are MNHNS and SASEGT. CDR3 length equals 15 residues. Trimming removed 6 bases from V and 1 base from J; junction bases left unmatched: 8. The CDR3 here is CASRRTGDGNTEAFF. The CDR3 nucleotides are TGTGCCAGCAGGCGGACAGGAGACGGGAACACTGAAGCTTTCTTT.